This T cell receptor (beta chain) comes out of a study of T cell changes during pregnancy in multiple sclerosis. Data came from immunoSEQ multiplex PCR; TCRdb stores just in-frame clones and leaves some out. The sample lists 43,000 or so clones; 92% were seen once. CDR3 length: 13 residues. Germline trimming cut 4 bases from V and 2 bases from J; bases unmatched to any gene: 2. CDR1 is SGHNT and CDR2 is YYREEE in the germline V gene (reference sequence). The chain uses TRBV5-4 and TRBJ2-7, with 8 positions matching TRBD1. This TCR was sampled from a female donor with multiple sclerosis, enrolled in a pregnancy study. This material consisted of peripheral blood, taken in the third trimester of pregnancy. The CDR3 DNA reads as TGTGCCAGCAGCGCGGACAGGGCCTACGAGCAGTACTTC. Its protein product is CASSADRAYEQYF.